This T cell receptor (beta chain) was sequenced for a study of cytomegalovirus exposure and HLA in healthy donors. Profiling relied on immunoSEQ multiplex PCR, and the TCRdb table lists in-frame clones only, not all of them. The profile shows 200,000 to 250,000 clones, over 65% of them singletons. Per germline, CDR1 MNHEY and CDR2 SMNVEV (reference sequence). The CDR3 is made up of 16 amino acids. With 6 bases removed from V and 3 bases from J, the gap between germline ends came to 19 bases. This clonotype originated in a woman under 30 in good health and CMV-seronegative. The genes are TRBV27 and TRBJ2-3; D not resolved. Specimen: PBMCs. DNA for the CDR3: TGTGCCAGCAGCCCTCTGCGGCGCGAGACGACAGATACGCAGTATTTT. It codes for CASSPLRRETTDTQYF.